The source of this TCR beta chain is a study of T-cell reconstitution after alpha-beta-depleted transplantation in children. During its preparation, the TCRbeta library received unique molecular identifiers. TCRdb redid the calling of the PCR reads with MiXCR, one entry per CDR3 protein. The table shows approximately 350,000 distinct CDR3 sequences, with about an eighth occurring only once. Germline V gene data show CDR1 as MNHEY and CDR2 as SVGEGT. With 2 bases removed from V and 0 bases from J, the gap between germline ends came to 7 bases. This CDR3 region has 14 residues. The sequence was obtained from a human donor who donated a stem cell graft to a child with Fanconi anemia. The chain combines TRBV6-2 or TRBV6-3 with TRBJ1-1; D gene uncertain. Source: PBMCs, taken from the stem cell graft. CDR3 protein: CASSYPVMNTEAFF. CDR3 sequence (DNA): TGTGCCAGCAGTTACCCGGTCATGAACACTGAAGCTTTCTTT.